The text below deals with one TCR beta chain. Its antigen is not known. The data are from a study of OX40 agonist ivuxolimab in advanced cancers. Study at large: Administration of intravenous ivuxolimab to patients occurred every 2 weeks at 0.01 to 10 mg/kg. Whole-study results and caveats: Among the nonresponders, some also had low normalized T-cell clonal expansion. No determination was made of the antigen specificity of the expanded peripheral T cells.

The CDR3 loop spans 13 amino acids. Germline-derived CDR1 and CDR2 are SGHRS and YFSETQ. V gave up 4 bases and J gave up 9 bases, with 14 bases separating them. Sequencing used immunoSEQ multiplex PCR; TCRdb keeps in-frame clones, though not all of them. The sample has over 70,000 clones; just under 80% are singletons. The sequence derives from an adult with an advanced solid tumor such as melanoma, head and neck, liver or kidney cancer. The chain links TRBV5-1 to TRBJ1-5, with D possibly TRBD1 on 6 matching bases. The specimen comprised CD4+ or CD8+ T cells sorted from blood, sampled in a trial of the OX40 agonist ivuxolimab. Here the CDR3 reads CASSPKPQGPQHF. DNA of the CDR3: TGCGCCAGCAGCCCCAAACCACAGGGGCCCCAGCATTTT.